The source of this TCR beta chain is a study of blood T cell repertoires in COVID-19. Study information: Researchers got acute and convalescent COVID-19 samples from the United States, Italy and Spain. PBMCs, B-cell-depleted T cells, or T cells were the source of the cDNA or gDNA that made up the material.

Study processing details: Amplification of reference gene primers was used by the study to estimate nucleated cell counts. Here immunoSEQ multiplex PCR was the method, and the copy in TCRdb shows in-frame clones only, minus some. That table is the source of V, J and clone size, and D and trimming were worked out from the DNA. The table lists around 110,000 clones, 80% to 85% of them singletons. Material for sequencing was peripheral blood. This sequence originates from a man aged 65 to 85 with acute or convalescent COVID-19.

CDR3 region: CASSDRFYGYTF. For the CDR3, the DNA is TGTGCCAGCAGCGACAGATTCTATGGCTACACCTTC. This chain joins TRBV3-1 (or the pseudogene TRBV3-2) and TRBJ1-2; weak D call: TRBD1 (5 bases). CDR1 is LGHDT and CDR2 is YNNKEL in the germline V gene (reference sequence). The CDR3 totals 12 residues. Trimming took off 5 bases at V and 4 bases at J, with 8 bases between the two ends.